One TCR beta chain is described in this entry. This sample was included in a study of immune evolution from preneoplasia to lung adenocarcinoma. Sequenced by immunoSEQ multiplex PCR; TCRdb stores in-frame clones only, minus some. The sample records roughly 40,000 clones, 74% being singletons. Per germline, CDR1 MDHEN and CDR2 SYDVKM. This CDR3 has 15 amino acids. V shed 4 bases and J shed 0 bases, with 13 bases lying between them. This clonotype was obtained from a person aged 55 to 75 with lung adenocarcinoma. This chain connects TRBV28 to TRBJ2-7, with D possibly matching TRBD1 (6 bases). Sequenced input: FFPE invasive lung adenocarcinoma tissue. The CDR3 DNA reads TGTGCCAGCAGTTCGACAGGTGTTAGCTCCTACGAGCAGTACTTC. Amino acids: CASSSTGVSSYEQYF.